A selection of T cell receptor beta chains follows, all from one sample in a study of blood T cell repertoires in COVID-19. Only in-frame clones appear in the TCRdb table, and some are missing; sequencing was by immunoSEQ multiplex PCR. The repertoire has 250,000 to 300,000 clones, about nine tenths of them found once; the top ten carry 11%. Sequencing used peripheral blood. These receptors were obtained from a woman in her 30s with COVID-19, enrolled during active disease. The CDR3 runs from the conserved cysteine through the conserved F or W. A D gene is named only where the DNA matches it firmly. Clone size is not always given. Where it is, it says once, few, many or a class for expanded clones.

abundance	d_gene	v_gene	j_gene	CDR3aa	CDR3nt
-	-	TRBV27	TRBJ2-1	CASGGTRSYNEQFF	TGTGCCAGTGGAGGGACCCGCTCCTACAATGAGCAGTTCTTC
-	TRBD2	TRBV4-3	TRBJ2-7	CASSQDQLAGLDEQYF	TGCGCCAGCAGCCAAGACCAATTAGCGGGATTAGACGAGCAGTACTTC
-	TRBD1	TRBV18	TRBJ2-3	CASSPGQGGDTQYF	TGTGCCAGCTCACCAGGACAGGGAGGAGATACGCAGTATTTT
-	-	TRBV3-1/TRBV3-2	TRBJ1-1	CASSQDWGLLSNTEAFF	TGTGCCAGCAGCCAAGATTGGGGGCTCTTATCTAACACTGAAGCTTTCTTT
-	TRBD2	TRBV28	TRBJ2-7	CASSPFGGVQYEQYF	TGTGCCAGCAGCCCCTTCGGGGGGGTTCAGTACGAGCAGTACTTC
-	-	TRBV29-1	TRBJ2-3	CSADTSRTDTQYF	TGCAGCGCCGATACTAGCCGTACAGATACGCAGTATTTT
-	TRBD1	TRBV28	TRBJ2-6	CASSIPGQGGASSGANVLTF	TGTGCCAGCAGTATACCGGGACAGGGGGGCGCTAGCTCTGGGGCCAACGTCCTGACTTTC
-	TRBD2	TRBV13	TRBJ2-4	CASSLGRTSGGKNIQYF	TGTGCCAGCAGCTTAGGAAGGACTAGCGGGGGTAAAAACATTCAGTACTTC
-	-	TRBV5-1	TRBJ2-7	CASSERLREDYEQYF	TGCGCCAGCAGCGAACGCCTGAGGGAGGATTACGAGCAGTACTTC
-	TRBD1	TRBV5-1	TRBJ2-7	CASSYGQGALHEQYF	TGCGCCAGCAGCTACGGACAGGGAGCTTTGCACGAGCAGTACTTC
-	TRBD1	TRBV5-1	TRBJ1-4	CASSVSGTGYEKLFF	TGCGCCAGCAGCGTGTCCGGGACAGGGTACGAAAAACTGTTTTTT
many	TRBD1	TRBV4-3	TRBJ1-6	CASSQGTGGNSPLHF	TGCGCCAGCAGCCAAGGGACAGGGGGTAATTCACCCCTCCACTTT
-	-	TRBV5-6	TRBJ1-1	CASSPGPRGTEAFF	TGTGCCAGCAGCCCCGGACCCAGGGGCACTGAAGCTTTCTTT
-	TRBD2	TRBV14	TRBJ2-5	CASSQEGLAGVEWETQYF	TGTGCCAGCAGCCAAGAAGGACTAGCGGGAGTGGAGTGGGAGACCCAGTACTTC
-	TRBD1	TRBV6-5	TRBJ1-2	CAGSGQGDLRGGYTF	TGTGCGGGATCGGGACAGGGGGACTTGCGGGGCGGCTACACCTTC
-	-	TRBV5-1	TRBJ1-1	CASSLLRAGANTEAFF	TGCGCCAGCAGCCTCTTGAGGGCAGGGGCGAACACTGAAGCTTTCTTT
once	-	TRBV27	TRBJ1-2	CASSLIGTSPLRGGYTF	TGTGCCAGCAGTTTAATCGGGACAAGTCCACTCAGGGGTGGCTACACCTTC
-	TRBD1	TRBV28	TRBJ1-1	CASSLWQGDGPNTEAFF	TGTGCCAGCAGTTTATGGCAGGGGGACGGTCCGAACACTGAAGCTTTCTTT
-	-	TRBV9	TRBJ2-7	CASSVALAGPATEQYF	TGTGCCAGCAGCGTAGCTCTGGCGGGACCCGCTACCGAGCAGTACTTC
-	TRBD1	TRBV10-3	TRBJ1-6	CAITKDRGRSPLHF	TGTGCCATCACCAAGGACAGGGGGCGATCACCCCTCCACTTT
-	-	TRBV19	TRBJ1-2	CASTADRSGGYTF	TGTGCCAGTACCGCAGACAGGTCGGGCGGCTACACCTTC
-	-	TRBV4-3	TRBJ2-2	CASSQDRRQNTGELFF	TGCGCCAGCAGCCAAGATAGGAGGCAGAACACCGGGGAGCTGTTTTTT
-	TRBD1	TRBV28	TRBJ2-7	CASSDPGQYEQYF	TGTGCCAGCAGCGACCCGGGACAGTACGAGCAGTACTTC
-	-	TRBV21-1	TRBJ2-1	CAARLAGGLGYNEQFF	TGTGCCGCGAGACTAGCGGGAGGGTTGGGCTACAATGAGCAGTTCTTC
-	TRBD1	TRBV5-1	TRBJ2-5	CASSAPPTGTGRETQYF	TGCGCCAGCAGCGCGCCCCCTACCGGGACAGGGAGAGAGACCCAGTACTTC
-	-	TRBV10-3	TRBJ2-1	CASFNRRDNEQFF	TGTGCCAGCTTCAATCGACGGGACAATGAGCAGTTCTTC
once	TRBD2	TRBV6-5	TRBJ2-1	CASRVGGDGNEQFF	TGTGCCAGCAGGGTCGGGGGGGATGGCAATGAGCAGTTCTTC